This T cell receptor beta chain was observed in a study of control samples from healthy donors and cancer patients. Repertoires were generated with immunoSEQ multiplex PCR, while TCRdb's copy carries only in-frame clones and drops some. The data show about 190,000 clones, roughly nine tenths seen once. The CDR3 length is 16 residues. J lost 2 bases, V lost 3 bases, and 5 bases had no gene match. CDR1 MNHNS and CDR2 SASEGT come from the germline V gene. Sequenced: blood. This TCR was recovered from a man aged 30-40 years in good health. This rearrangement joins TRBV6-1 to TRBJ2-3; 10 bases align to TRBD2. Written as DNA, the CDR3 is TGTGCCAGCAGTGAGTCTAGCGGGGGATACACAGATACGCAGTATTTT. This gives the protein CASSESSGGYTDTQYF.